The clone carrying this T cell receptor (beta chain) showed up just once. What it binds is unknown. These data are taken from a study of CD8 T cells in Susac syndrome. The study, taken as a whole, reports: Clonal expansion was missing from Susac syndrome CD4+ T cell repertoires.

The CDR3 totals 13 residues. The ends lost 7 bases at V and 2 bases at J; junction bases unmatched: 8. Germline CDR1 and CDR2: SQVTM and ANQGSEA. From blood CD8+ and CD4+ T cells, TCR beta sequences were generated. Reverse transcription used 0.5 to 1 ug RNA and random hexamers. An immunoSEQ multiplex PCR amplified TCR beta CDR3 over 54 Vbeta and 13 Jbeta. TCRdb re-analysed the immunoSEQ multiplex PCR reads in MiXCR, keeping a single row per CDR3 protein. Of 200,000 to 250,000 distinct CDR3 sequences listed, about 95% were seen once; the top ten hold about 0.14%. This rearrangement joins TRBV29-1 to TRBJ2-7, with TRBD1 identical over 7 bases. This clonotype was obtained from a human donor with Susac syndrome. Sequenced input: CD4+ T cells from PBMCs. CDR3 sequence: CSATTGIAYEQYF. In nucleotides, the CDR3 is TGCAGCGCAACGACAGGGATCGCCTACGAGCAGTACTTC.